The subject of this entry is one T cell receptor (beta chain). Its antigen is not identified. This CDR3 spans 14 amino acids. V was clipped by 3 bases and J by 8 bases; unmatched bases: 6. The V gene's germline CDR1 is GTSNPN and CDR2 SVGIG (reference sequence). 60 Vbeta and 13 Jbeta primers were used in PCR. TCRdb keeps only in-frame clones here, not all; method: immunoSEQ multiplex PCR. The table includes 280,000 or so clones, over 85% detected once. This sample was taken from a study of cytomegalovirus exposure and HLA in healthy donors. On the study more broadly: Drawn from HLA-typed donors, roughly 87 million unique TCRs were held in an early data release. Study-wide results and limits: Per a later analysis, about 18,000 TCR beta sequences showed association with HLA alleles at 0.05 false discovery rate. TCR sequences were mostly rare, though some public TCRs occurred in many donors.

Nominally healthy donors were sampled, though unrecorded immune exposures were likely. The specimen was PBMCs. The chain links TRBV30 to TRBJ2-1; 11 bases map to TRBD1. The TCR sequence derives from a woman aged 18-29 years in good health and CMV-seronegative. CDR3 protein: CAWSGTGGRYEQFF. The CDR3 DNA reads TGTGCCTGGAGCGGGACAGGGGGTAGGTATGAGCAGTTCTTC.